Sequencing of this TCR beta chain was carried out in a study of PD-1 blockade in classical Hodgkin lymphoma. General study results and limits: Newly diagnosed patients reportedly had lower baseline TCR diversity than healthy donors. Complete responders started with a diversity level that resembled newly diagnosed patients at baseline.

This clone has a single count. Its specificity is not known. The protocol was immunoSEQ multiplex PCR, while the TCRdb copy is restricted to in-frame clones and leaves out a portion. The table lists about 100,000 clones, 80% to 90% of them singletons, with approximately 20% in the top ten. All patients relapsed after autologous stem cell transplantation, and brentuximab vedotin exposure varied. Per the germline V gene, CDR1 is MNHNS and CDR2 is SASEGT. The V end lost 8 bases, the J end lost 6 bases, and 17 bases lay between the germline ends. This CDR3 spans 13 amino acids. The TCR was taken from a human donor with classical Hodgkin lymphoma. The chain uses TRBV6-1 and TRBJ2-7; maybe TRBD2 (6 bases). The sequencing used peripheral blood mononuclear cells (PBMCs), collected before the second cycle of nivolumab. The CDR3 DNA reads as TGTGCCAGCTGGGGGGACGGGTGGGGCGAGCAGTACTTC. The encoded protein is CASWGDGWGEQYF.